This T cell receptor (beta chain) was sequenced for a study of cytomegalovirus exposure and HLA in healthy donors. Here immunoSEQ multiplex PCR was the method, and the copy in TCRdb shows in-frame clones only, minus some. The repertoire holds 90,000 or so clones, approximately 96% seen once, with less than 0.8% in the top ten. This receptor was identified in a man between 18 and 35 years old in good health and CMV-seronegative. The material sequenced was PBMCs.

The CDR3 DNA reads as TGTGCCAGCAGCGCCCTGACTACATACAATGAGCAGTTCTTC. Encoded protein: CASSALTTYNEQFF. The rearrangement joins TRBV2 to TRBJ2-1, with D possibly TRBD2 on 5 matching bases. Trimming removed 6 bases at V and 4 bases at J, with 13 bases between. The CDR3 covers 14 residues. CDR1 is SNHLY and CDR2 is FYNNEI in the germline V gene.